This T cell receptor (beta chain) was identified in a study of cytomegalovirus exposure and HLA in healthy donors. Trimming took off 3 bases at V and 5 bases at J, with 13 bases between the two ends. CDR1 and CDR2 from the germline V gene are SGHTA and FQGNSA. This CDR3 contains 14 residues. PCR used 60 Vbeta primers and 13 Jbeta primers. Here immunoSEQ multiplex PCR was the method, and the copy in TCRdb shows in-frame clones only, minus some. Here the sample spans approximately 140,000 clones, 82% being singletons. This sequence originates from a male donor in good health and CMV-seronegative. Sequencing input: PBMCs. The gene calls are TRBV7-2 and TRBJ2-5, with D possibly TRBD2 on 6 matching bases. The CDR3 region has the DNA TGTGCCAGCAGCTTCAACGGGGGATGGGAGACCCAGTACTTC. This codes for CASSFNGGWETQYF. The whole variable domain, remainder taken from reference TRBV7-2 and TRBJ2-5, is GAGVSQSPSNKVTEKGKDVELRCDPISGHTALYWYRQSLGQGLEFLIYFQGNSAPDKSGLPSDRFSAERTGGSVSTLTIQRTQQEDSAVYLCASSFNGGWETQYFGPGTRLLVL.